A selection of T cell receptor beta chains follows, all from one sample in a study of human T cells and chemical hapten exposure. Via MiXCR, TCRdb re-called the RACE reads, giving one row per CDR3 protein. This table holds about 190,000 distinct CDR3 sequences, under 30% found once. The input for sequencing was whole blood, taken in connection with sensitization to the hapten diphenylcyclopropenone (DPC). These TCRs come from a woman in her thirties or forties with alopecia areata. Some clones in this sample may be carry-over from other donors' samples. CDR3s include the opening cysteine and the closing phenylalanine or tryptophan. Fields, in order: J gene, V gene, CDR3 length, CDR3 protein.

>TRBJ2-5|TRBV7-6|17
CASSLGGSAGAQETQYF
>TRBJ2-6|TRBV7-3|15
CASSSLSTGANVLTF
>TRBJ1-5|TRBV20-1|15
CSARRTAYGNQPQHF
>TRBJ1-3|TRBV9|16
CASSLRPWPSGNTIYF
>TRBJ2-1|TRBV18|17
CASSPRRVGQGTNEQFF
>TRBJ2-3|TRBV28|16
CASIPSGRASTDTQYF
>TRBJ2-5|TRBV27|13
CASRPNSQETQYF
>TRBJ2-7|TRBV5-1|15
CASSLATSRTYEQYF
>TRBJ2-1|TRBV28|15
CASRSGTGEHNEQFF
>TRBJ1-5|TRBV12-3/TRBV12-4|15
CASSLRGGGNQPQHF
>TRBJ2-1|TRBV12-3/TRBV12-4|11
CASGFSNEQFF
>TRBJ2-7|TRBV6-2/TRBV6-3|13
CASSYSGVYEQYF
>TRBJ2-4|TRBV6-5|13
CASSSRLQNIQYF
>TRBJ2-1|TRBV5-1|14
CASSPGTANNEQFF
>TRBJ2-4|TRBV6-2/TRBV6-3|16
CASSYIGGSTKNIQYF
>TRBJ2-3|TRBV20-1|13
CSARVGGSDTQYF
>TRBJ1-4|TRBV11-2|16
CASSRPGTGTNEKLFF
>TRBJ2-3|TRBV10-3|17
CAISETGTSGGTDTQYF
>TRBJ2-3|TRBV6-4|15
CASSDSTSAADTQYF
>TRBJ1-4|TRBV28|15
CASSLFPLVRGKLFF
>TRBJ1-2|TRBV3-1|14
CASSPDRVSYGYTF
>TRBJ2-7|TRBV27|12
CASSQNKQEQYF
>TRBJ2-5|TRBV18|15
CASSPLTGGGETQYF
>TRBJ2-1|TRBV5-1|17
CASSLGVFSSLYNEQFF
>TRBJ1-2|TRBV12-3/TRBV12-4|13
CASSLNRGHGYTF
>TRBJ2-1|TRBV6-6|12
CASLLAGGEQFF
>TRBJ2-7|TRBV7-9|15
CASSNPGTGEVEQYF
>TRBJ1-2|TRBV6-5|14
CASSRDRDNYGYTF
>TRBJ1-2|TRBV6-2/TRBV6-3|13
CASIPGQGPGYTF
>TRBJ2-5|TRBV6-2/TRBV6-3|13
CASSSRGGGTQYF